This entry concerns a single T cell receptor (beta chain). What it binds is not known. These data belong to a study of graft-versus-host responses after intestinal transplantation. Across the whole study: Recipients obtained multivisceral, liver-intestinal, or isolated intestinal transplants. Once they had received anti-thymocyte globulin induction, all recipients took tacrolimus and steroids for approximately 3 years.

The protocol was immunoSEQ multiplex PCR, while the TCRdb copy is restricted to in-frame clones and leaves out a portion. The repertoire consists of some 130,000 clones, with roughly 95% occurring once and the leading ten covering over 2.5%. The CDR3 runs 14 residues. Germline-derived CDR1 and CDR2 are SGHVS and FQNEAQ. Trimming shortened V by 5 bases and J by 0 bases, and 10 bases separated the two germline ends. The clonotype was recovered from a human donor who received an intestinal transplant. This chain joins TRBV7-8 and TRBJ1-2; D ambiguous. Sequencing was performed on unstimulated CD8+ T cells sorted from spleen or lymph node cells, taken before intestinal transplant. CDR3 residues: CASSPQRPNYGYTF. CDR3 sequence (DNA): TGTGCCAGCAGCCCCCAACGCCCTAACTATGGCTACACCTTC.